This entry lists 29 T cell receptor beta chains sequenced from one sample in a study of cytomegalovirus exposure and HLA in healthy donors. PCR amplification relied on 60 Vbeta primers (plus 13 Jbeta primers). The assay was immunoSEQ multiplex PCR, and TCRdb's table has in-frame clones only and misses some. The data contain some 150,000 clones, 72% of them singletons. The sample taken for sequencing was PBMCs. Every receptor here comes from a man aged 50-59 years in good health and CMV-seropositive.

This chain links TRBV19 with TRBJ1-4; the D gene is possibly TRBD1 (5 bases). CDR1 LNHDA and CDR2 SQIVND come from the germline V gene (reference sequence). Trimming stripped 7 bases from V and 6 bases from J, with 21 bases between. The CDR3 contains 16 residues. The CDR3 protein is CASMGAGGSGDEKLFF. The CDR3 bases are TGTGCCAGTATGGGAGCGGGGGGGTCGGGTGATGAAAAACTGTTTTTT.

The V gene is TRBV19, the J gene TRBJ1-2, with TRBD1 as a possible D gene (5 bases). From germline, CDR1 is LNHDA and CDR2 SQIVND (reference sequence). Deletions cut 1 base from V and 6 bases from J, with 9 bases between. The CDR3 runs to 13 residues. The CDR3 spells CASSIATTDGYTF. CDR3 nucleotide sequence: TGTGCCAGTAGTATAGCAACGACAGATGGCTACACCTTC.

This clone was observed at least ten times. The chain combines TRBV4-1 with TRBJ2-5; 7 nucleotides match TRBD1. J gave up 4 bases and V 0 bases, and 5 bases lay outside the gene matches. The CDR3 is 15 amino acids. Germline V gene lookup returns CDR1 MGHRA and CDR2 YSYEKL. The CDR3 reads CASSQDRAGGETQYF. The DNA of the CDR3 is TGCGCCAGCAGCCAAGATCGAGCAGGGGGAGAGACCCAGTACTTC.

This rearrangement joins TRBV5-6 to TRBJ2-2; 7 nucleotides line up with TRBD2. Germline V gives CDR1 SGHDT, CDR2 YYEEEE. Trimming took 0 bases from V and 5 from J; bases not matched to a gene: 4. There are 15 residues in the CDR3. The CDR3 is CASSLVGEGTGELFF. The CDR3 DNA is TGTGCCAGCAGCTTGGTAGGGGAGGGGACCGGGGAGCTGTTTTTT.

V gene TRBV7-9 combines with J gene TRBJ1-2, with D unclear. Between the trimmed V and J ends, which lost 2 bases and 2 bases, there was a span of 9 bases. Germline-derived CDR1 and CDR2 are SEHNR and FQNEAQ (reference sequence). There are 14 residues in the CDR3. The CDR3: CASSLRTTNYGYTF. In DNA form, the CDR3 reads TGTGCCAGCAGCTTAAGAACAACCAACTATGGCTACACCTTC.

The chain is built from TRBV15 and TRBJ2-6, with TRBD1 matching over 12 bases. This CDR3 has 17 amino acids. V lost 3 bases and J lost 3; bases outside the gene matches: 3. Looked up from germline, CDR1 is LNHNV and CDR2 is YYDKDF (reference sequence). CDR3 amino acids: CATSSGTGGFGANVLTF. In DNA form, the CDR3 reads TGTGCCACCAGCAGCGGGACAGGGGGCTTTGGGGCCAACGTCCTGACTTTC.

This clone was found a few times. The rearrangement links TRBV19 to TRBJ1-2, with 7 bases matching TRBD1. The J segment lost 5 bases and the V segment lost 4 bases, leaving 10 bases of the junction unmatched. The CDR3 consists of 15 residues. Per the germline V gene, CDR1 is LNHDA and CDR2 is SQIVND (reference sequence). The CDR3 bases are TGTGCCAGTAGTACCCAAACCGGGACAGCGTATGGCTACACCTTC. This gives the protein CASSTQTGTAYGYTF.

V and J are TRBV4-1 and TRBJ2-4; D is unclear. Germline V gives CDR1 MGHRA, CDR2 YSYEKL. The V end was cut by 1 base, the J end by 1 base, with 8 bases between. The CDR3 is 15 amino acids. CDR3: CASSQGNGAKNIQYF. The CDR3 nucleotides are TGCGCCAGCAGCCAAGGTAACGGGGCCAAAAACATTCAGTACTTC.

The chain couples TRBV27 to TRBJ2-6; a possible D gene is TRBD1 (6 bases). CDR1 and CDR2 from the germline V gene are MNHEY and SMNVEV (reference sequence). V was pared by 5 bases and J by 2 bases, with 10 bases between. The CDR3 runs to 15 residues. Here the CDR3 reads CASSPYRAGANVLTF. The CDR3 DNA reads TGTGCCAGCAGTCCATACAGGGCTGGGGCCAACGTCCTGACTTTC.

This rearrangement joins TRBV9 to TRBJ1-2; D is possibly TRBD1 (6 bases). Trimming took 0 bases from V and 3 from J, leaving 6 bases between them. Germline V gene lookup returns CDR1 SGDLS and CDR2 YYNGEE. CDR3 size: 13 residues. The CDR3 is CASSVDRDYGYTF. CDR3 bases: TGTGCCAGCAGCGTAGACAGGGACTATGGCTACACCTTC. Full variable domain (outside the CDR3, taken from reference TRBV9 and TRBJ1-2): DSGVTQTPKHLITATGQRVTLRCSPRSGDLSVYWYQQSLDQGLQFLIQYYNGEERAKGNILERFSAQQFPDLHSELNLSSLELGDSALYFCASSVDRDYGYTFGSGTRLTVV.

This clone turned up a few times. This chain uses TRBV4-1 with TRBJ1-1; 8 bases match TRBD1. V dropped 4 bases and J dropped 4; count of bases not matched to a gene: 5. The germline gives CDR1 MGHRA, CDR2 YSYEKL. The CDR3 loop spans 14 amino acids. CDR3 region: CASSPRTGLTEAFF. The CDR3 DNA reads TGCGCCAGCAGCCCTCGGACAGGGCTCACTGAAGCTTTCTTT.

DNA for the CDR3: TGTGCCAGCAGTCAAGCCCGGACAGGGGGGAATGAAAAACTGTTTTTT. Translated, it gives CASSQARTGGNEKLFF. The J gene is TRBJ1-4, the V gene TRBV25-1; 10 bases are shared with TRBD1. Per the germline V gene, CDR1 is MGHDK and CDR2 is SYGVNS. With V trimmed by 5 bases and J by 5 bases, 8 bases remained unmatched. The CDR3 has 16 residues.

The V call is TRBV29-1, the J call TRBJ2-7; 8 nucleotides line up with TRBD2. After removal of 5 bases from V and 2 bases from J, the junction contained 14 bases not matched to a gene. This CDR3 has 16 amino acids. Germline CDR1 and CDR2: SQVTM and ANQGSEA. CDR3 sequence reads: CSVKLGTGTRPYEQYF. The CDR3 DNA is TGCAGCGTTAAATTGGGAACCGGGACTAGACCCTACGAGCAGTACTTC.

This clone was seen only a few times. The rearrangement joins TRBV5-4 to TRBJ1-1; 9 bases map to TRBD1. This CDR3 spans 15 amino acids. V gave up 4 bases and J gave up 7 bases; unmatched junction bases: 11. Per germline, CDR1 SGHNT and CDR2 YYREEE (reference sequence). CDR3 nucleotides: TGTGCCAGCAGCCGAACGGGACAGGGTGGGGTTGAAGCTTTCTTT. This sequence encodes CASSRTGQGGVEAFF. Based on the CDR3 plus reference TRBV5-4 and TRBJ1-1, the full variable domain is ETGVTQSPTHLIKTRGQQVTLRCSSQSGHNTVSWYQQALGQGPQFIFQYYREEENGRGNFPPRFSGLQFPNYSSELNVNALELDDSALYLCASSRTGQGGVEAFFGQGTRLTVV.

J is TRBJ1-1 and V is TRBV19, with D possibly TRBD1 on 5 matching bases. The germline gives CDR1 LNHDA, CDR2 SQIVND (reference sequence). Trimming took off 7 bases at V and 5 bases at J, with 17 bases between the two ends. The length of the CDR3 is 14 residues. As DNA, the CDR3 is TGTGCCAGTACCCCGGGACCGGCGGGGACTGAAGCTTTCTTT. Translated: CASTPGPAGTEAFF.

The chain employs TRBV11-2 and TRBJ2-7; D remains ambiguous. Trimming pared 10 bases from V and 1 base from J, leaving 11 bases between. This CDR3 is 12 amino acids long. The germline V gene encodes CDR1 SGHAT and CDR2 FQNNGV. The CDR3 here is CATAAESYEQYF. The CDR3, as DNA: TGTGCCACCGCGGCGGAATCCTACGAGCAGTACTTC. Drawing the rest from reference TRBV11-2 and TRBJ2-7, the complete variable domain is EAGVAQSPRYKIIEKRQSVAFWCNPISGHATLYWYQQILGQGPKLLIQFQNNGVVDDSQLPKDRFSAERLKGVDSTLKIQPAKLEDSAVYLCATAAESYEQYFGPGTRLTVT.

The chain recombines TRBV6-1 with TRBJ2-7, with D maybe TRBD1 (5 bases). The V end was cut by 7 bases, the J end by 0 bases, with 16 bases between. The CDR3 is made up of 15 amino acids. Germline assignment: CDR1 MNHNS and CDR2 SASEGT. The CDR3 bases are TGTGCCAGCACCCTGGGGCAGTTGAGCTCCTACGAGCAGTACTTC. This encodes CASTLGQLSSYEQYF.

This clone was recorded a few times. The gene calls are TRBV6-1 and TRBJ2-1; TRBD2 aligns across 8 bases. The CDR3 is 15 residues long. The germline CDR1 and CDR2 sequences are MNHNS and SASEGT. V was pared by 7 bases and J by 6 bases, with 11 bases of the junction left unmatched. CDR3 nucleotides: TGTGCCAGCACCCTACTTAGGACTAGCCTCAATGAGCAGTTCTTC. It encodes CASTLLRTSLNEQFF.

The chain uses TRBV7-2 and TRBJ2-7; the D gene is possibly TRBD2 (6 bases). The V gene's germline CDR1 is SGHTA and CDR2 FQGNSA. V gave up 4 bases and J gave up 3 bases, with 16 bases separating them. The CDR3 consists of 15 residues. DNA for the CDR3: TGTGCCAGCAGCTGGGGACCGGGAGCGAGCTACGAGCAGTACTTC. Protein sequence: CASSWGPGASYEQYF.

The V and J genes are TRBV5-1 and TRBJ2-7; tentative D call: TRBD1 (6 bases). The ends were cut back, 4 bases at V and 3 bases at J, with 14 bases in the middle. The CDR3 extends over 14 amino acids. The germline CDR1 and CDR2 sequences are SGHRS and YFSETQ. Written as DNA, the CDR3 is TGCGCCAGCAGCGCCGGGGACACCGTCTACGAGCAGTACTTC. Residues: CASSAGDTVYEQYF.

This clone was counted only a few times. The chain's CDR3 is CASRLDRGGNQPQHF. CDR3 nucleotides: TGTGCCAGTAGGCTGGACAGGGGCGGCAATCAGCCCCAGCATTTT. The genes are TRBV19 and TRBJ1-5, with 9 bases identical to TRBD1. The CDR3 extends over 15 amino acids. V was clipped by 6 bases and J by 2 bases; unmatched bases: 5. Germline CDR1 LNHDA, CDR2 SQIVND (reference sequence).

The chain joins TRBV7-9 to TRBJ2-4, with 9 bases that match TRBD1. Germline CDR1 SEHNR, CDR2 FQNEAQ (reference sequence). Unmatched junction bases numbered 15, after V lost 6 bases and J lost 6 bases. This CDR3 is 17 amino acids long. CDR3 region: CASSSAPAGQGTNIQYF. DNA for the CDR3: TGTGCCAGCAGTTCAGCCCCTGCGGGACAGGGCACAAACATTCAGTACTTC.

On this clone: A junction boundary mismatches the germline segment, possibly from a read error. The rearrangement joins TRBV7-9 to TRBJ1-1; 7 bases are shared with TRBD1. The CDR3 totals 14 residues. Germline CDR1 is SEHNR and CDR2 is FQNEAQ (reference sequence). The CDR3 sequence is CSSSLLQGVTEAFF. CDR3 DNA: TGTTCCAGCAGCCTACTTCAGGGGGTGACTGAAGCTTTCTTT.

The sample holds one count of this clone. J is TRBJ2-7 and V is TRBV5-6; the match to TRBD2 covers 11 bases. J lost 2 bases, V lost 4 bases, and 8 bases had no gene match. Germline V gene sequence: CDR1 SGHDT, CDR2 YYEEEE. This CDR3 is built from 16 residues. For the CDR3, the DNA is TGTGCCAGCAGCAGGGAGGCTAGCGGGGGGACCTACGAGCAGTACTTC. It is translated as CASSREASGGTYEQYF.

This clone was seen a handful of times. The rearrangement uses TRBV6-5 and TRBJ1-1, with a weak D call TRBD1 (6 bases). CDR1 MNHEY and CDR2 SVGAGI come from the germline V gene. There are 12 residues in the CDR3. The ends were cut back, 2 bases at V and 6 bases at J, with 7 bases in the middle. CDR3 sequence reads: CASSYQGPEAFF. As DNA, the CDR3 is TGTGCCAGCAGTTACCAGGGGCCTGAAGCTTTCTTT.

V gene TRBV19 combines with J gene TRBJ2-3; D not resolved. The CDR3 spans 13 residues. The germline CDR1 and CDR2 sequences are LNHDA and SQIVND (reference sequence). Deletions cut 7 bases from V and 1 base from J, with 9 bases between. The CDR3 reads CASKERGTDTQYF. CDR3 in DNA: TGTGCCAGTAAGGAGCGTGGCACAGATACGCAGTATTTT.

CDR3 sequence (DNA): TGTGCCAGCAGCTCTTTTAACACTGAAGCTTTCTTT. Amino acid sequence: CASSSFNTEAFF. The V call is TRBV7-8, the J call TRBJ1-1; D is uncertain. Germline CDR1 is SGHVS and CDR2 is FQNEAQ. V shed 4 bases and J shed 2 bases, with 5 bases lying between them. This CDR3 contains 12 residues. The whole variable domain, remainder taken from reference TRBV7-8 and TRBJ1-1, is GAGVSQSPRYKVAKRGQDVALRCDPISGHVSLFWYQQALGQGPEFLTYFQNEAQLDKSGLPSDRFFAERPEGSVSTLKIQRTQQEDSAVYLCASSSFNTEAFFGQGTRLTVV.

This clone has just a few counts. The CDR3 region is CASSLVPGQAGELFF. CDR3 nucleotide sequence: TGTGCCAGCAGCTTAGTCCCTGGACAGGCCGGGGAGCTGTTTTTT. The chain joins TRBV7-2 to TRBJ2-2, with 7 bases aligning to TRBD1. V lost 1 base to trimming and J lost 6 bases; unmatched junction nucleotides: 5. The CDR3 is made up of 15 amino acids. Per germline, CDR1 SGHTA and CDR2 FQGNSA.

The chain combines TRBV6-4 with TRBJ2-3; D may be TRBD2 (6 bases). In germline, CDR1 is MRHNA, CDR2 SNTAGT. The CDR3 sequence is 15 residues long. Trimming shortened V by 5 bases and J by 0 bases, and 12 bases separated the two germline ends. CDR3 sequence: CASSSGGTSTDTQYF. In DNA, the CDR3 is TGTGCCAGCAGTTCTGGCGGGACCAGCACAGATACGCAGTATTTT.